The table lists the clone carrying this T cell receptor beta chain with a count of one. Its antigen is as yet unknown. This sample was taken from a study of cytomegalovirus exposure and HLA in healthy donors. Whole-study results and caveats: Reported performance of the classifier showed diagnosis of cytomegalovirus status with high specificity and sensitivity. A later analysis linked a missense DCLRE1C variant to TCR beta V- and J-gene trimming.

After removal of 4 bases from V and 2 bases from J, the junction contained 7 bases not matched to a gene. The CDR3 totals 15 residues. Germline CDR1 SGHTA, CDR2 FQGNSA. Vbeta (60) and Jbeta (13) primers were used in the PCR. TCRdb keeps only in-frame clones here, not all; method: immunoSEQ multiplex PCR. The sample records around 140,000 clones, roughly 86% being singletons. This receptor was obtained from a woman aged 40 to 50 in good health and CMV-seronegative. The gene calls are TRBV7-2 and TRBJ2-7; 8 nucleotides line up with TRBD1. Sequences were obtained from PBMCs. CDR3 protein: CASSSSSGGAYEQYF. CDR3 in DNA: TGTGCCAGCAGCTCCTCCTCAGGGGGCGCCTACGAGCAGTACTTC. The full variable domain, its missing parts supplied by reference TRBV7-2 and TRBJ2-7, is GAGVSQSPSNKVTEKGKDVELRCDPISGHTALYWYRQSLGQGLEFLIYFQGNSAPDKSGLPSDRFSAERTGGSVSTLTIQRTQQEDSAVYLCASSSSSGGAYEQYFGPGTRLTVT.